A selection of T cell receptor beta chains follows, all from one sample in a study of memory CD8 T cells in hepatitis C reinfection. Data came from immunoSEQ multiplex PCR; TCRdb stores just in-frame clones and leaves some out. Here the sample spans 45,000 to 50,000 clones, roughly nine tenths being singletons. The sequenced sample was naive CD8+ T cells sorted from blood. Source of these receptors: a man younger than 30 with hepatitis C virus infection. Both conserved end residues are part of each CDR3. The order of the fields is clone size, V gene, D gene, J gene, CDR3 protein, CDR3 DNA. The D gene is left open where the match is weak. Clone size, where shown, is once, few, many, or a class for clones that have expanded.

.	TRBV5-4	.	TRBJ2-3	CASSLASAGATDTQYF	TGTGCCAGCAGCTTGGCCTCGGCGGGGGCGACAGATACGCAGTATTTT
.	TRBV28	TRBD2	TRBJ2-7	CASRPMTSGASYEQYF	TGTGCCAGCAGGCCCATGACTAGCGGGGCATCCTACGAGCAGTACTTC
.	TRBV27	.	TRBJ2-2	CASSLSSRNTGELFF	TGTGCCAGCAGTTTATCTTCGAGGAACACCGGGGAGCTGTTTTTT
.	TRBV6-5	TRBD2	TRBJ2-2	CASSYSGLAGGELFF	TGTGCCAGCAGTTACTCGGGACTAGCGGGCGGGGAGCTGTTTTTT
once	TRBV9	.	TRBJ2-5	CASSGQARETQYF	TGTGCCAGCAGCGGACAGGCCCGGGAGACCCAGTACTTC
.	TRBV19	TRBD2	TRBJ2-1	CASSISHRAGGPNEQFF	TGTGCCAGTAGTATATCCCACAGGGCGGGAGGGCCTAATGAGCAGTTCTTC
.	TRBV4-1	.	TRBJ1-3	CASSLEGYAGNTIYF	TGCGCCAGCAGCCTGGAGGGCTATGCTGGAAACACCATATATTTT
.	TRBV27	.	TRBJ1-6	CASSYTRGNSPLHF	TGTGCCAGCAGTTATACAAGGGGTAATTCACCCCTCCACTTT
once	TRBV28	.	TRBJ2-2	CASSSPDRNTGELFF	TGTGCCAGCAGCTCTCCTGACAGGAACACCGGGGAGCTGTTTTTT
.	TRBV7-9	TRBD2	TRBJ2-7	CASSAASGALSYEQYF	TGTGCCAGCAGCGCAGCGAGCGGGGCGCTCTCCTACGAGCAGTACTTC
few	TRBV7-9	.	TRBJ1-1	CAIREGTEAFF	TGTGCCATCCGGGAGGGCACTGAAGCTTTCTTT
.	TRBV5-4	.	TRBJ2-3	CASSLGGQGLADTQYF	TGTGCCAGCAGCTTGGGGGGTCAGGGGTTGGCAGATACGCAGTATTTT
.	TRBV6-5	TRBD1	TRBJ1-1	CASSFPGQVYGAFF	TGTGCCAGCAGTTTCCCGGGACAGGTCTATGGGGCTTTCTTT
.	TRBV5-4	TRBD1	TRBJ2-7	CASSHPGTGRGEQYF	TGTGCCAGCAGCCACCCCGGGACAGGCAGGGGCGAGCAGTACTTC
.	TRBV19	.	TRBJ2-7	CASSPGTPAYEQYF	TGTGCCAGTAGTCCCGGGACTCCCGCCTACGAGCAGTACTTC
.	TRBV7-9	.	TRBJ1-4	CASSLAHGEKKLFF	TGTGCCAGCAGCTTAGCGCATGGGGAGAAAAAACTGTTTTTT
once	TRBV19	.	TRBJ2-1	CASSISSNEQFF	TGTGCCAGTAGTATTAGTAGTAATGAGCAGTTCTTC
.	TRBV5-1	.	TRBJ2-2	CASSRRPDFNTGELFF	TGCGCCAGCAGCCGGCGCCCGGACTTCAACACCGGGGAGCTGTTTTTT
.	TRBV28	TRBD1	TRBJ1-2	CASNPGQLYGYTF	TGTGCCAGCAATCCGGGACAGCTCTATGGCTACACCTTC
.	TRBV7-9	.	TRBJ1-1	CASSFGEDTEAFF	TGTGCCAGCAGCTTCGGGGAGGACACTGAAGCTTTCTTT
.	TRBV9	TRBD2	TRBJ2-3	CASSVGAGGAEVTQYF	TGTGCCAGCAGCGTAGGAGCGGGGGGGGCCGAGGTTACGCAGTATTTT
.	TRBV14	.	TRBJ2-3	CASSTDLGPDTQYF	TGTGCCAGCAGCACGGATCTTGGGCCAGATACGCAGTATTTT
.	TRBV11-2	TRBD2	TRBJ2-5	CASSLDPGLAGSETQYF	TGTGCCAGCAGCTTAGATCCCGGACTAGCGGGATCAGAGACCCAGTACTTC
.	TRBV29-1	.	TRBJ2-1	CSVEMSSYNEQFF	TGCAGCGTCGAGATGAGCTCCTACAATGAGCAGTTCTTC
.	TRBV7-9	.	TRBJ2-1	CASSPLETEQFF	TGTGCCAGCAGCCCTTTGGAGACTGAGCAGTTCTTC
once	TRBV29-1	.	TRBJ1-1	CSVSRNTEAFF	TGCAGCGTCTCCAGGAACACTGAAGCTTTCTTT
.	TRBV7-9	.	TRBJ2-3	CASSPQVGRTDTQYF	TGTGCCAGCAGCCCCCAGGTGGGGCGCACAGATACGCAGTATTTT
.	TRBV6-6	.	TRBJ1-5	CASSYGSNQPQHF	TGTGCCAGCAGCTACGGCAGCAATCAGCCCCAGCATTTT
.	TRBV19	.	TRBJ2-1	CASSLGGSRNEQFF	TGTGCCAGTAGTTTAGGAGGGTCTCGGAATGAGCAGTTCTTC
.	TRBV5-1	.	TRBJ1-1	CASSLMWVNGRNTEAFF	TGCGCCAGCAGCTTGATGTGGGTCAATGGGAGGAACACTGAAGCTTTCTTT